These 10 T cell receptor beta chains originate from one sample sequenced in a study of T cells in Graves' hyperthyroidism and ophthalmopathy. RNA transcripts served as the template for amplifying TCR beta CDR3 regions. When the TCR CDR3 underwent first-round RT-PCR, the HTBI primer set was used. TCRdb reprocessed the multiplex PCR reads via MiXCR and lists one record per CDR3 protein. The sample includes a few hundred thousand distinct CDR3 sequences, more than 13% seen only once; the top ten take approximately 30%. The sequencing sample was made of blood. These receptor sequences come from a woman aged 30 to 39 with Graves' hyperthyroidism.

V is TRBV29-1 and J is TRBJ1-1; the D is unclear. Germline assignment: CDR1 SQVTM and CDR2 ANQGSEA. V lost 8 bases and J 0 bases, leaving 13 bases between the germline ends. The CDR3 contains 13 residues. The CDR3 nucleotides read TGCAGCTCCCTAGGGCATATGAACACTGAAGCTTTCTTT. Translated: CSSLGHMNTEAFF.

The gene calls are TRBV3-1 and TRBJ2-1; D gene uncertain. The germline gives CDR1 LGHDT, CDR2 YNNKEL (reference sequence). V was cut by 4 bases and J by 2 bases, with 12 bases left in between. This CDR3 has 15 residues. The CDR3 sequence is CASSPNTNPYNEQFF. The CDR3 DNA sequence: TGTGCCAGCAGCCCTAACACAAACCCCTACAATGAGCAGTTCTTC.

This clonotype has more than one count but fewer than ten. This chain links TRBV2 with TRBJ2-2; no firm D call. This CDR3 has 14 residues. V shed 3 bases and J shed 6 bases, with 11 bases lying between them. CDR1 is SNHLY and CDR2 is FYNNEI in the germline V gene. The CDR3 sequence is CASSELVRSGELFF. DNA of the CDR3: TGTGCCAGCAGTGAGTTAGTTCGGTCCGGGGAGCTGTTTTTT.

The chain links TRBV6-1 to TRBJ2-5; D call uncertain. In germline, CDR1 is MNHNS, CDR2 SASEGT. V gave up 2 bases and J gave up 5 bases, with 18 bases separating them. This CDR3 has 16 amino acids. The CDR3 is CASSEPSDPLGETQYF. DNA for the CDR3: TGTGCCAGCAGTGAACCATCAGACCCATTAGGCGAGACCCAGTACTTC.

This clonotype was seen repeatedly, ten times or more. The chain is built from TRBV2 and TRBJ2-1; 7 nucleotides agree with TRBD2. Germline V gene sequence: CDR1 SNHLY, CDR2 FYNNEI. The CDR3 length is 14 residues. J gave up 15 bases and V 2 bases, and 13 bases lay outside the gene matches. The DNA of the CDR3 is TGTGCCAGCAGTGAACGGGAGGTGCAGCTACCTCGGTTCTTC. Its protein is CASSEREVQLPRFF.

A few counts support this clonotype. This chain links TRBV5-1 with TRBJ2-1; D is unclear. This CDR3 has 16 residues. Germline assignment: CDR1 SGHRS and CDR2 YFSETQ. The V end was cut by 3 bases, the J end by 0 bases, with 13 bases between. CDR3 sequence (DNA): TGCGCCAGCAGCTCTGAGGCGCTGAGCTCCTACAATGAGCAGTTCTTC. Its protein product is CASSSEALSSYNEQFF.

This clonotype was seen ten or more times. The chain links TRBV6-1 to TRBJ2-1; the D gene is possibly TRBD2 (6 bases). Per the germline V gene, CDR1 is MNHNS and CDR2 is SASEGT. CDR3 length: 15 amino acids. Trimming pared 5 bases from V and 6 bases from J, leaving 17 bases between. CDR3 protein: CASSPHLAAGNEQFF. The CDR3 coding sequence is TGTGCCAGCAGTCCCCACTTAGCGGCGGGCAATGAGCAGTTCTTC.

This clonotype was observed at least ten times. The CDR3 DNA is TGTGCCACCAGCAGAGCCTTCCTTCCCGGACTAGCCCCGTCAGATACGCAGTATTTT. It codes for CATSRAFLPGLAPSDTQYF. V usage is TRBV15 and J usage is TRBJ2-3; the match to TRBD2 covers 8 bases. CDR3 length equals 19 residues. With 1 base clipped from V and 4 bases from J, the junction kept 16 bases outside the gene matches. Germline V gene sequence: CDR1 LNHNV, CDR2 YYDKDF (reference sequence).

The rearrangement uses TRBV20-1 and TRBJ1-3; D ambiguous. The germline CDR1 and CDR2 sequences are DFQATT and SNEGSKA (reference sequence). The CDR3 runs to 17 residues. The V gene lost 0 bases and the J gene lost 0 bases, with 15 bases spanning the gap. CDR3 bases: TGCAGTGCTAGAGATAGAAAGACCGCGCGCTCTGGAAACACCATATATTTT. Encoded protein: CSARDRKTARSGNTIYF.

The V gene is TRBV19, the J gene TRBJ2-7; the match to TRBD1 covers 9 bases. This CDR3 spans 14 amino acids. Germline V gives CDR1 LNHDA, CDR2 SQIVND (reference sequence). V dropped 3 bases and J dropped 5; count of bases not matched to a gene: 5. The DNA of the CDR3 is TGTGCCAGTAGTATCATGGGACAGGGTAACGAGCAGTACTTC. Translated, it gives CASSIMGQGNEQYF.